This TCR beta chain was recovered during a study of blood T cell repertoires in COVID-19. Assay: immunoSEQ multiplex PCR; the TCRdb copy retains only in-frame clones and omits some. The sample includes about 100,000 clones, more than 65% of them seen just once. This clone appeared once. The V end was cut by 7 bases, the J end by 0 bases, with 12 bases between. Germline CDR1 MNHEY, CDR2 SVGAGI. This CDR3 comprises 14 residues. This clonotype originated in a woman at least 80 years old with active or convalescent COVID-19. The V gene is TRBV6-5, the J gene TRBJ1-1, with a possible D match to TRBD1 (6 bases). The source material was peripheral blood. The CDR3: CASKLGGLNTEAFF. CDR3 nucleotides: TGTGCCAGCAAGCTAGGGGGACTGAACACTGAAGCTTTCTTT.